Below, one T cell receptor (beta chain) is given with its context. Participants' reported clinical history set cohort assignment. This specimen belongs to a study of blood T cell repertoires in COVID-19. Study at large: Sources were T cells, B-cell-depleted T cells, or PBMCs; the material itself was cDNA or gDNA.

Assay: immunoSEQ multiplex PCR; the TCRdb copy retains only in-frame clones and omits some. Seen here are 350,000 to 400,000 clones, 88% observed once, and the top ten hold roughly 0.97%. What was sequenced was PBMCs or T cells enriched from blood (not recorded which). This clonotype was obtained from a woman younger than 45 with acute COVID-19.

CDR3 protein: CSVTEGAGNQPQHF. The CDR3 nucleotides are TGCAGCGTTACCGAGGGGGCAGGGAATCAGCCCCAGCATTTT. The J gene is TRBJ1-5, the V gene TRBV29-1, with 7 bases matching TRBD1. The CDR3 extends over 14 amino acids. Germline CDR1 and CDR2: SQVTM and ANQGSEA. Trimming cost V 5 bases and J 4 bases; bases outside gene matches: 8.